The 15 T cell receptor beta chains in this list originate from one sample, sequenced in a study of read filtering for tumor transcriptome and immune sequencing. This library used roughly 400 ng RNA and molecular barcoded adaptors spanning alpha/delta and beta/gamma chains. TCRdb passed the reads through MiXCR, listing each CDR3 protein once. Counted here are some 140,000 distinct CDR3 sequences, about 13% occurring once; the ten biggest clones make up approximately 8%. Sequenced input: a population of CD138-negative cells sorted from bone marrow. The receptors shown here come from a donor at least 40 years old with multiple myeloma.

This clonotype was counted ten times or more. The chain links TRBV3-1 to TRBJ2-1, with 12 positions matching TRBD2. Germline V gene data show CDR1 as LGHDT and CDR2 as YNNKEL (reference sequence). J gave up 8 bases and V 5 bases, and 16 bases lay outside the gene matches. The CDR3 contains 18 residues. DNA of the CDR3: TGTGCCAGCAGCGACCCTCCTCTAGCGGGAGGGCCAGGCGATGAGCAGTTCTTC. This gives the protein CASSDPPLAGGPGDEQFF.

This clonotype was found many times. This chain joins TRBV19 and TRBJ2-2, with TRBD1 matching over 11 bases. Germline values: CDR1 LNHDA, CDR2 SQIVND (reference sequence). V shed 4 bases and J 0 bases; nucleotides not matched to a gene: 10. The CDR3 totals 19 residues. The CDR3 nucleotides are TGTGCCAGTAGTAAATGGGGGACAGGGGGGAACTCGAACACCGGGGAGCTGTTTTTT. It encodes CASSKWGTGGNSNTGELFF.

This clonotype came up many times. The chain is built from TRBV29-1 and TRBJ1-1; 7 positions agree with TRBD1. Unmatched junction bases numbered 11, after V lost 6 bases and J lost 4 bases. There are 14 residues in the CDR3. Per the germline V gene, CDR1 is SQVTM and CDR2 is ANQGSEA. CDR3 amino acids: CSVPDRAGGTEAFF. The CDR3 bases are TGCAGCGTCCCCGACAGGGCGGGCGGCACTGAAGCTTTCTTT.

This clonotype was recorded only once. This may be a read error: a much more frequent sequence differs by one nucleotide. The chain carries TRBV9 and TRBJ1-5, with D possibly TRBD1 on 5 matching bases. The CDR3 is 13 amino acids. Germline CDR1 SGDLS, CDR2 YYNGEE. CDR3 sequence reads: CASSVDGRQPRHF. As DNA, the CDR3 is TGTGCCAGCAGCGTAGACGGGAGACAGCCCCGGCATTTT.

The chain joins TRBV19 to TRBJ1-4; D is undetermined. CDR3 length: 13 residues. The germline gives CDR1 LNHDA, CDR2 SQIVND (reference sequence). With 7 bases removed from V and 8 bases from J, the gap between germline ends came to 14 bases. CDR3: CASTAGRLEKLFF. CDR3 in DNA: TGTGCCAGTACCGCGGGGAGGCTCGAAAAACTGTTTTTT.

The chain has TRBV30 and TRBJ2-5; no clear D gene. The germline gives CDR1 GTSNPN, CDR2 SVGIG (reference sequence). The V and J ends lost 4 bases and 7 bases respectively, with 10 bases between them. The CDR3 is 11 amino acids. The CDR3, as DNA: TGTGCCTGGACAAAAACAGCGACCCAGTACTTC. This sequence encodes CAWTKTATQYF.

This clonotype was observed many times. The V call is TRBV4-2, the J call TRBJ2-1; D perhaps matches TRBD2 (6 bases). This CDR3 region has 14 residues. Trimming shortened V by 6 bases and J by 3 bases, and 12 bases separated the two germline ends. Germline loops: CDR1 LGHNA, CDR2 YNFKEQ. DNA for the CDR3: TGTGCCAGCAGGGGCGGGGCAGTCTACAATGAGCAGTTCTTC. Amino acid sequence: CASRGGAVYNEQFF.

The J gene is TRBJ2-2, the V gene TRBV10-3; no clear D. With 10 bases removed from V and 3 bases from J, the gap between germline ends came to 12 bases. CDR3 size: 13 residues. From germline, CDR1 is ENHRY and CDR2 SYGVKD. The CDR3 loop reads CATSTTDTGELFF. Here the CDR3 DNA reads TGTGCCACCAGCACCACGGACACCGGGGAGCTGTTTTTT.

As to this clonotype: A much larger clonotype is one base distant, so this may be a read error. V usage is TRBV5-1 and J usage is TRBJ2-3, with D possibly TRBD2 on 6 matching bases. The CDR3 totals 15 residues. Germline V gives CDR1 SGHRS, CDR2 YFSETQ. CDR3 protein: CASSSLGSGTDSQYF. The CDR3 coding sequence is TGCGCCAGCAGCTCCCTCGGGAGTGGTACAGATTCGCAGTATTTT.

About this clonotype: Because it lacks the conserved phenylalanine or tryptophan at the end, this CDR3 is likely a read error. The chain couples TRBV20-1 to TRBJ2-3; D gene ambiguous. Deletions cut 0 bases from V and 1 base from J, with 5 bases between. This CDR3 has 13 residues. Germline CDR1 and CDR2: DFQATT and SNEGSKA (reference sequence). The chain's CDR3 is CSARESRTDTQYL. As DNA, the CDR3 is TGCAGTGCTAGAGAGTCTCGCACAGATACGCAGTATCTT.

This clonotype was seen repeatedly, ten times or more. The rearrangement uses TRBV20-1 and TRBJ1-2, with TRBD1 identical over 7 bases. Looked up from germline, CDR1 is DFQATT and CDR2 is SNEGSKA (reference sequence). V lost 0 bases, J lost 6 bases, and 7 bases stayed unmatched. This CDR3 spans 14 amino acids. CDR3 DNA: TGCAGTGCTAGAGATCCCAGGGGGATCGATGGCTACACCTTC. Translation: CSARDPRGIDGYTF.

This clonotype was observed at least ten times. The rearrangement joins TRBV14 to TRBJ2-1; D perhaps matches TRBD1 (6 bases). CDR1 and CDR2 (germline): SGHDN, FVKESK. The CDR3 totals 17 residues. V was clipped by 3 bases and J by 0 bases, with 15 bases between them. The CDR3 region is CASSHNVQGHSYNEQFF. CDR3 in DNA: TGTGCCAGCAGCCACAACGTACAGGGCCACTCCTACAATGAGCAGTTCTTC.

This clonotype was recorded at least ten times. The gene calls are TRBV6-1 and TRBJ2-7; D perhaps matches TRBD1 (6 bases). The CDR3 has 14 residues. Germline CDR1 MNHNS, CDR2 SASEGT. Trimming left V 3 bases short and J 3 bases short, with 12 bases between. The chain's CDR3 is CASSDRQDLYEQYF. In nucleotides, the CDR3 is TGTGCCAGCAGTGATCGACAGGATCTCTACGAGCAGTACTTC.

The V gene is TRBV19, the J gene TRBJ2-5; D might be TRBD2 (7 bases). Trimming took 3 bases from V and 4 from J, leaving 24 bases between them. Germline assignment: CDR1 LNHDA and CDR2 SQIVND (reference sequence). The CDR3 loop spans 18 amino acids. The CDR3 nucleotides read TGTGCCAGTAGTATCGGCGCCCGGGCGGGAGAAGGGGGAGAGACCCAGTACTTC. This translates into CASSIGARAGEGGETQYF.

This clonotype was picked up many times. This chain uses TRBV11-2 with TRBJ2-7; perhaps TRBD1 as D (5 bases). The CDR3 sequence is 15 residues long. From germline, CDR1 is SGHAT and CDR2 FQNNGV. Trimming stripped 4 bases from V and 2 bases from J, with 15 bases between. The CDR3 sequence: CASSYLFDSTYEQYF. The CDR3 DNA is TGTGCCAGCAGCTACCTCTTCGACAGTACCTACGAGCAGTACTTC.